This T cell receptor (beta chain) was documented in a study of CD8 T cells in ankylosing spondylitis. The length of the CDR3 is 14 residues. The V end was cut by 5 bases, the J end by 5 bases, with 12 bases between. The germline V gene has CDR1 SGHTA and CDR2 FQGNSA. This clonotype has just a few counts. One entry per CDR3 protein, called by TCRdb with MiXCR from the 5' RACE reads. The sample shows over 25,000 distinct CDR3 sequences, roughly 8.6% of them seen only once. The rearrangement joins TRBV7-2 to TRBJ2-2, with TRBD2 as a possible D gene (6 bases). This sequence originates from a male donor with ankylosing spondylitis or in good health (not recorded which). Sequenced input: blood. CDR3 protein: CASSRDFLTGELFF. The CDR3 coding sequence is TGTGCCAGCAGCCGGGACTTCCTAACCGGGGAGCTGTTTTTT.